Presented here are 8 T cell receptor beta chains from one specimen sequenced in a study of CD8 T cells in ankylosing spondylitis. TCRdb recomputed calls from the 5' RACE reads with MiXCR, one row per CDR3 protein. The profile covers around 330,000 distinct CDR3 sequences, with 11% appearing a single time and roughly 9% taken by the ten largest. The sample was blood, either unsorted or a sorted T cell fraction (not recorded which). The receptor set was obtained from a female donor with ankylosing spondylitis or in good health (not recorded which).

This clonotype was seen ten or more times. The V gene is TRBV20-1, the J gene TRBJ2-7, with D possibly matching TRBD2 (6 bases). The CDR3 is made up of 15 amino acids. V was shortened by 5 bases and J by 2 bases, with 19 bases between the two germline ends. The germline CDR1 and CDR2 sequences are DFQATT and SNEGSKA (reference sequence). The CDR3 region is CSASPFGSYPYEQYF. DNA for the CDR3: TGCAGTGCTTCCCCTTTCGGGAGCTACCCCTACGAGCAGTACTTC.

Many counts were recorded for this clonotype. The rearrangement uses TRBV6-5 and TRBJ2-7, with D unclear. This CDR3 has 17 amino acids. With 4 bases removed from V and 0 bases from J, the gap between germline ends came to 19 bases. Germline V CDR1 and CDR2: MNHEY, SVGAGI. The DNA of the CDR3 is TGTGCCAGCAGTTCTCCCGCGACTCTTTACAGCTCCTACGAGCAGTACTTC. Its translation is CASSSPATLYSSYEQYF.

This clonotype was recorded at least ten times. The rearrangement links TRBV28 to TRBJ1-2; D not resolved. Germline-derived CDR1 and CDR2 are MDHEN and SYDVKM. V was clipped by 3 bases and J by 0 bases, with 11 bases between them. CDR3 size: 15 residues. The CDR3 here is CASSFRGASNYGYTF. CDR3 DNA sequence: TGTGCCAGCAGTTTTCGGGGAGCCTCTAACTATGGCTACACCTTC.

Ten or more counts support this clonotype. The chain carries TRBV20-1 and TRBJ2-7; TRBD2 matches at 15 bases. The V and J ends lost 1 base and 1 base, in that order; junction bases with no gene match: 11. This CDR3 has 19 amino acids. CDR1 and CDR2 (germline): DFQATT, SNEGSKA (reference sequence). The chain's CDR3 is CSARVNPGLAGGYSYEQYF. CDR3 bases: TGCAGTGCTAGAGTCAATCCGGGACTAGCGGGAGGCTATTCCTACGAGCAGTACTTC.

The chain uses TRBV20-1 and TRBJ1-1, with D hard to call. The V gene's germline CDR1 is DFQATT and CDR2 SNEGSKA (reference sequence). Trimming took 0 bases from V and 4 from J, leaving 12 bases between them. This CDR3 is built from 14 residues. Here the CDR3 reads CSAREHHAPTEAFF. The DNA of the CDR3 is TGCAGTGCTAGAGAGCACCATGCTCCCACTGAAGCTTTCTTT.

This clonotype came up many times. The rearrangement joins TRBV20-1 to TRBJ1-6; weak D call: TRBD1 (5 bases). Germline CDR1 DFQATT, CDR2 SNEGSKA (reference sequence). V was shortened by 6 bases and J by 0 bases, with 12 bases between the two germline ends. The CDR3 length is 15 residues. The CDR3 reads CSATYRSSYNSPLHF. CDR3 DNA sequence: TGCAGTGCCACTTACAGGAGCTCCTATAATTCACCCCTCCACTTT.

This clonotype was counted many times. CDR3 nucleotide sequence: TGTGCCAGCACCCAGGGACAGGCGCCCCAGCATTTT. Protein sequence: CASTQGQAPQHF. V usage is TRBV6-6 and J usage is TRBJ1-5, with 8 bases fitting TRBD1. With V trimmed by 7 bases and J by 9 bases, 5 bases remained unmatched. The CDR3 has 12 residues. Germline values: CDR1 MNHNY, CDR2 SVGAGI (reference sequence).

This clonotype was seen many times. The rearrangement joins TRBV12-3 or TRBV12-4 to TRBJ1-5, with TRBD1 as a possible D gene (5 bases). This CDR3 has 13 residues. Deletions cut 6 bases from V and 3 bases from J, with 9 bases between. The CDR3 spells CASSWDDNQPQHF. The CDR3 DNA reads TGTGCCAGCAGCTGGGACGACAATCAGCCCCAGCATTTT.